Listed below are T cell receptor beta chains from one sample, sequenced in a study of T cell repertoires in cytomegalovirus infection. MiXCR was run by TCRdb on the reads, yielding one entry per CDR3 protein. The sample lists hundreds of thousands of distinct CDR3 sequences, around 30% occurring once. These TCRs' antigens remain unknown. Material: cultured PBMCs, obtained from culture after CMV antigen stimulation. These receptors came from a human donor in good health (CMV status not recorded). Some clones in this sample may be carry-over from other donors' samples. CDR3s include the opening cysteine and the closing phenylalanine or tryptophan. The order of the fields is CDR3 length, V gene, J gene, clone size, D gene, CDR3 protein, CDR3 DNA. A D gene is named only where the DNA matches it firmly. A row's size may be missing; if present it is once, few, many or a size class.

13	TRBV24-1	TRBJ2-1	few	NA	CATSVSRDNEQFF	TGTGCCACCAGTGTCTCAAGGGACAATGAGCAGTTCTTC
15	TRBV7-9	TRBJ2-3	NA	NA	CASSLVSTSTDTQYF	TGTGCCAGCAGCTTAGTTTCCACTAGCACAGATACGCAGTATTTT
11	TRBV28	TRBJ2-7	NA	NA	CASSLGGKQYF	TGTGCCAGCAGTTTAGGGGGGAAGCAGTACTTC
18	TRBV7-9	TRBJ2-6	NA	TRBD1	CASSKPGQTISGANVLTF	TGTGCCAGCAGCAAACCGGGACAGACCATCTCTGGGGCCAACGTCCTGACTTTC
14	TRBV2	TRBJ2-5	NA	NA	CASTRVRGAETQYF	TGTGCCAGCACCCGCGTCCGAGGTGCGGAGACCCAGTACTTC
15	TRBV6-6	TRBJ1-5	few	TRBD1	CASSYRQGSNQPQHF	TGTGCCAGCAGTTACCGACAGGGGTCAAATCAGCCCCAGCATTTT
19	TRBV24-1	TRBJ2-2	NA	NA	CATSDLQGSGGRTTGELFF	TGTGCCACCAGTGATTTGCAAGGCTCGGGGGGCAGAACCACCGGGGAGCTGTTTTTT
16	TRBV4-3	TRBJ1-5	NA	NA	CASSQDFGQGGRPQHF	TGCGCCAGCAGCCAAGATTTTGGGCAGGGCGGTCGGCCCCAGCATTTT
15	TRBV7-6	TRBJ1-4	few	TRBD1	CASSLPTGHHEKLFF	TGTGCCAGCAGCTTACCGACAGGGCATCATGAAAAACTGTTTTTT
13	TRBV13	TRBJ2-3	few	NA	CASSPEGADTQYF	TGTGCCAGCAGCCCGGAAGGGGCAGATACGCAGTATTTT
16	TRBV7-6	TRBJ1-2	NA	TRBD1	CASSFPGQGYSSGYTF	TGTGCCAGCAGCTTCCCGGGACAGGGTTATTCTAGTGGCTACACCTTC
16	TRBV4-1	TRBJ1-5	few	TRBD1	CASSPGTGGPLGSQHF	TGCGCCAGCAGCCCGGGGACAGGGGGCCCTCTTGGCTCCCAGCATTTT
13	TRBV6-2/TRBV6-3	TRBJ2-2	few	NA	CASSYSYTGELFF	TGTGCCAGCAGTTACTCCTATACCGGGGAGCTGTTTTTT
15	TRBV12-3/TRBV12-4	TRBJ2-1	NA	TRBD2	CASSLVPSGSYEQFF	TGTGCCAGCAGTTTAGTCCCTAGCGGGAGTTATGAGCAGTTCTTC
15	TRBV19	TRBJ2-3	NA	TRBD2	CASSGTSAYTDTQYF	TGTGCCAGTAGCGGGACTAGCGCCTACACAGATACGCAGTATTTT
15	TRBV9	TRBJ1-1	NA	NA	CASSVMQDMNTEAFF	TGTGCCAGCAGCGTCATGCAGGACATGAACACTGAAGCTTTCTTT
16	TRBV6-2/TRBV6-3	TRBJ2-3	many	NA	CASSYGFAESTDTQYF	TGTGCCAGCAGTTACGGGTTCGCGGAAAGCACAGATACGCAGTATTTT
14	TRBV7-2	TRBJ1-4	few	NA	CASSPRQANEKLFF	TGTGCCAGCAGCCCTAGACAGGCGAATGAAAAACTGTTTTTT
14	TRBV7-2	TRBJ2-2	once	NA	CASRGARLTGELFF	TGTGCCAGCAGGGGGGCCAGGCTCACCGGGGAGCTGTTTTTT
12	TRBV7-2	TRBJ2-1	NA	NA	CASTLALNEQFF	TGTGCCAGCACGCTTGCACTCAATGAGCAGTTCTTC
18	TRBV19	TRBJ2-3	few	TRBD2	CASTGGRSGRGGADTQYF	TGTGCCAGTACCGGCGGTCGGAGCGGGAGGGGCGGAGCAGATACGCAGTATTTT
18	TRBV4-1	TRBJ2-3	NA	TRBD2	CASSPGLAGGPSTDTQYF	TGCGCCAGCAGCCCGGGACTAGCGGGAGGGCCTAGCACAGATACGCAGTATTTT
15	TRBV5-1	TRBJ1-1	once	NA	CASRWGMGKRTEAFF	TGCGCCAGCAGATGGGGAATGGGAAAGAGGACTGAAGCTTTCTTT
12	TRBV20-1	TRBJ1-5	NA	NA	CSARELGEAQHF	TGCAGTGCTAGAGAGCTGGGGGAGGCCCAGCATTTT
12	TRBV7-6	TRBJ2-2	NA	NA	CASSVNTGELFF	TGTGCCAGCAGCGTTAACACCGGGGAGCTGTTTTTT
15	TRBV6-5	TRBJ1-2	NA	NA	CASSYSSAGYYGYTF	TGTGCCAGCAGTTACTCGAGTGCGGGGTACTATGGCTACACCTTC